This TCR beta chain is from a study of radiation and T cells in renal cell carcinoma. Study-level findings and limits: Baseline intratumoral clonotype presence is unknown without pretreatment biopsies.

As to time point: baseline pretreatment blood. Treatment specified: 15 Gy SBRT to primary tumor, nephrectomy 4 weeks later. The patient's renal cell carcinoma had clear cell pathology. V dropped 4 bases and J dropped 10; count of bases not matched to a gene: 14. This CDR3 is 16 amino acids long. Germline values: CDR1 SGHNT, CDR2 YYREEE (reference sequence). TCRdb keeps only in-frame clones here, not all; method: immunoSEQ multiplex PCR. The data show more than 75,000 clones, 70% to 85% seen once. In the case of this clone: Its specificity is not known.

The sequence was collected from a man in his 60s with renal cell carcinoma. The chain has TRBV5-4 and TRBJ2-1, with 10 bases identical to TRBD2. The sample consisted of blood, taken from a patient whose treatment included radiotherapy and nephrectomy. The CDR3: CASSGGTSVPLGEQFF. CDR3 nucleotide sequence: TGTGCCAGCAGCGGCGGGACTAGCGTCCCATTAGGGGAGCAGTTCTTC.